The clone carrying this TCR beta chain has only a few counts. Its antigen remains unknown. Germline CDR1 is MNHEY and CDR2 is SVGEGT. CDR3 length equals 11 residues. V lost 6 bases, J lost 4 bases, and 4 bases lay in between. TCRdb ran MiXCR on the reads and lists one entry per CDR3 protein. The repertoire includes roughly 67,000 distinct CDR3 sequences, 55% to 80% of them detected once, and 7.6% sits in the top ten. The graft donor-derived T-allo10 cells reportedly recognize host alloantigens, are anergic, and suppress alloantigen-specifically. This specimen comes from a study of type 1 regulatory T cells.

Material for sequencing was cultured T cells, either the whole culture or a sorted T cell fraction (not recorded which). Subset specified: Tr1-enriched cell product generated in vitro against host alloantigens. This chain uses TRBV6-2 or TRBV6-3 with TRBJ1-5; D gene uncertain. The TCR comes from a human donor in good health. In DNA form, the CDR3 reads TGTGCCAGCAGATCAAATCAGCCCCAGCATTTT. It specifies CASRSNQPQHF.